This TCR beta chain was identified in a study of OX40 agonist ivuxolimab in advanced cancers. Germline V gene data show CDR1 as MGHRA and CDR2 as YSYEKL. Trimming pared 1 base from V and 2 bases from J, leaving 17 bases between. The CDR3 spans 17 residues. Only in-frame clones appear in the TCRdb table, and some are missing; sequencing was by immunoSEQ multiplex PCR. The sample has 55,000 to 70,000 clones, roughly 83% seen once; the top ten hold over 2%. This TCR came from an adult with an advanced solid tumor such as melanoma, head and neck, liver or kidney cancer. The specimen was CD4+ or CD8+ T cells sorted from blood, collected in a trial of the OX40 agonist ivuxolimab. The chain links TRBV4-1 to TRBJ1-2, with D possibly being TRBD1 (5 bases). This chain's CDR3 is CASSQVPPGQGNYGYTF. The CDR3 coding sequence is TGCGCCAGCAGCCAAGTACCCCCCGGGCAGGGCAACTATGGCTACACCTTC.